Each of the 13 T cell receptor beta chains below was sequenced from the same sample in a study of early T cells in non-severe SARS-CoV-2 infection. TCRdb redid the calling of the 5' RACE reads with MiXCR, one entry per CDR3 protein. This table holds about 98,000 distinct CDR3 sequences, roughly 14% found once. The sequencing input was whole blood. These receptors originate from an adult who was a healthcare worker with PCR-confirmed SARS-CoV-2 infection or an uninfected control (not recorded which).

In regard to this clonotype: A much larger clone lies one base from this, so it may be a read error. The chain has TRBV7-2 and TRBJ2-6; perhaps TRBD1 as D (5 bases). Trimming removed 5 bases at V and 0 bases at J, with 14 bases between. Germline V gives CDR1 SGHTA, CDR2 FQGNSA. The CDR3 loop spans 17 amino acids. The CDR3 region is CTSSPLLGPSGANVLTF. CDR3 DNA sequence: TGTACCAGCAGCCCCCTTCTGGGGCCCTCTGGGGCCAACGTCCTGACTTTC.

A few counts support this clonotype. The chain uses TRBV27 and TRBJ2-1, with D tentatively TRBD1 or TRBD2 (5 bases each). The CDR3 consists of 13 residues. Germline V CDR1 and CDR2: MNHEY, SMNVEV (reference sequence). Trimming removed 2 bases from V and 8 bases from J, with 10 bases in between. The CDR3 bases are TGTGCCAGCAGTTTAGGGGGTTTGGATGAGCAGTTCTTC. This translates into CASSLGGLDEQFF.

This clonotype was detected only a few times. The rearrangement links TRBV20-1 to TRBJ1-1; D possibly corresponds to TRBD1 (5 bases). Deletions cut 1 base from V and 6 bases from J, with 12 bases between. Germline lookup yields CDR1 DFQATT and CDR2 SNEGSKA (reference sequence). The CDR3 spans 13 residues. CDR3 protein: CSARARGRSEAFF. CDR3 sequence (DNA): TGCAGTGCTAGAGCGAGGGGACGGTCTGAAGCTTTCTTT.

This clonotype was counted between two and nine times. The chain combines TRBV12-3 or TRBV12-4 with TRBJ1-5, with D unclear. This CDR3 region has 13 residues. Between the trimmed V and J ends, which lost 6 bases and 3 bases, there was a span of 9 bases. This CDR3 reads CASSPGPNQPQHF. DNA of the CDR3: TGTGCCAGCAGCCCGGGCCCCAATCAGCCCCAGCATTTT.

This clonotype occurred many times. CDR3 protein: CASSYELAESDTQYF. CDR3 nucleotides: TGTGCCAGCAGTTACGAACTAGCGGAGTCAGATACGCAGTATTTT. This rearrangement joins TRBV6-5 to TRBJ2-3; 8 bases line up with TRBD2. The CDR3 covers 15 residues. Unmatched junction bases numbered 5, after V lost 2 bases and J lost 4 bases. CDR1 and CDR2 (germline): MNHEY, SVGAGI.

This clonotype showed up just a few times. The chain carries TRBV7-9 and TRBJ1-5, with D unresolved. V gave up 5 bases and J gave up 7 bases, with 18 bases separating them. The CDR3 length is 15 residues. The germline V gene has CDR1 SEHNR and CDR2 FQNEAQ (reference sequence). The CDR3 DNA is TGTGCCAGCAGCCCCCCTTTGGAGGAAGGACAGCCCCAGCATTTT. Protein product: CASSPPLEEGQPQHF. The whole variable domain, remainder taken from reference TRBV7-9 and TRBJ1-5, is DTGVSQNPRHKITKRGQNVTFRCDPISEHNRLYWYRQTLGQGPEFLTYFQNEAQLEKSRLLSDRFSAERPKGSFSTLEIQRTEQGDSAMYLCASSPPLEEGQPQHFGDGTRLSIL.

V usage is TRBV7-3 and J usage is TRBJ2-2; a possible D gene is TRBD2 (6 bases). There are 16 residues in the CDR3. The germline V gene encodes CDR1 SGHTA and CDR2 FQGTGA. Trimming cost V 1 base and J 2 bases, with 11 bases left between them. In DNA form, the CDR3 reads TGTGCCAGCAGCTTAAATGGGCGGGGAAACACCGGGGAGCTGTTTTTT. Residues: CASSLNGRGNTGELFF. Using reference TRBV7-3 and TRBJ2-2 for the parts outside the CDR3, the full variable domain is GAGVSQTPSNKVTEKGKYVELRCDPISGHTALYWYRQSLGQGPEFLIYFQGTGAADDSGLPNDRFFAVRPEGSVSTLKIQRTERGDSAVYLCASSLNGRGNTGELFFGEGSRLTVL.

This clonotype was recorded once. The V gene is TRBV3-1, the J gene TRBJ1-2, with D unresolved. Looked up from germline, CDR1 is LGHDT and CDR2 is YNNKEL (reference sequence). The V and J ends lost 4 bases and 5 bases respectively, with 11 bases between them. The CDR3 spans 13 residues. The CDR3 DNA reads TGTGCCAGCAGCCCCCCAGTGGAGTATGGCTACACCTTC. The encoded protein is CASSPPVEYGYTF.

This clonotype has a handful of counts. The chain recombines TRBV20-1 with TRBJ2-7, with D perhaps matching TRBD1 (6 bases). In germline, CDR1 is DFQATT, CDR2 SNEGSKA (reference sequence). This CDR3 contains 13 residues. Trimming cost V 6 bases and J 3 bases, with 15 bases left between them. The CDR3 DNA is TGCAGTGCCGACTCAGGGGTTAACTACGAGCAGTACTTC. It is translated as CSADSGVNYEQYF.

This clonotype was seen more than once but under ten times. The chain combines TRBV14 with TRBJ2-7, with TRBD2 matching 13 bases. The CDR3 has 18 amino acids. In germline, CDR1 is SGHDN, CDR2 FVKESK. Trimming cost V 2 bases and J 6 bases; bases outside gene matches: 13. CDR3: CASSQRLAGGPQAIEQYF. The CDR3 coding sequence is TGTGCCAGCAGCCAAAGACTAGCGGGAGGACCCCAGGCTATCGAGCAGTACTTC.

Only a few counts were recorded for this clonotype. The chain uses TRBV4-1 and TRBJ2-1, with D possibly TRBD1 on 6 matching bases. The CDR3 loop spans 16 amino acids. CDR1 and CDR2 (germline): MGHRA, YSYEKL. V was cut by 5 bases and J by 0 bases, with 14 bases left in between. CDR3 amino acids: CASSALGHSSYNEQFF. DNA for the CDR3: TGCGCCAGCAGCGCCCTGGGACACAGCTCCTACAATGAGCAGTTCTTC.

This clonotype came up a few times. V usage is TRBV6-1 and J usage is TRBJ2-5; D is perhaps TRBD1 (6 bases). This CDR3 contains 13 residues. V lost 6 bases and J 6 bases, leaving 14 bases between the germline ends. The germline V gene has CDR1 MNHNS and CDR2 SASEGT. The CDR3 coding sequence is TGTGCCAGCAGAGCAGGGGTCGGAAAGACCCAGTACTTC. It is translated as CASRAGVGKTQYF.

V and J are TRBV20-1 and TRBJ1-3; D is unresolved. In germline, CDR1 is DFQATT, CDR2 SNEGSKA (reference sequence). With 3 bases removed from V and 2 bases from J, the gap between germline ends came to 8 bases. This CDR3 contains 13 residues. The CDR3 nucleotides read TGCAGTGCTAGCCGAGGTCCTGGAAACACCATATATTTT. Encoded protein: CSASRGPGNTIYF.